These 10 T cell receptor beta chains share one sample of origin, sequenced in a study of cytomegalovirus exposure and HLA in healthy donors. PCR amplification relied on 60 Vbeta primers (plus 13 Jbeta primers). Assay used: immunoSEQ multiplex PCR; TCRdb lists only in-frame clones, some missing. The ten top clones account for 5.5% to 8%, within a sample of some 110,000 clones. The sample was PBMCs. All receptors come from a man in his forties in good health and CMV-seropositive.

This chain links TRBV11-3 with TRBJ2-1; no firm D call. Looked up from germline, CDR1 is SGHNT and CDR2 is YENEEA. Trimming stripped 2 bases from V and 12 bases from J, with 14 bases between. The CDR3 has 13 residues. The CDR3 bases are TGTGCCAGCAGCTTAACAGAATTTCTCCCGCAGTTCTTC. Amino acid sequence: CASSLTEFLPQFF.

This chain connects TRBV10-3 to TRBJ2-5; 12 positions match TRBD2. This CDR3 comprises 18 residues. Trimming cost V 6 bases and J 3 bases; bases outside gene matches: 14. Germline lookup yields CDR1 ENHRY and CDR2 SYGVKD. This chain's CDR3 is CAISSPGLTSGSKETQYF. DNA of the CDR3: TGTGCCATCAGCTCCCCCGGTTTGACTAGCGGGAGTAAAGAGACCCAGTACTTC.

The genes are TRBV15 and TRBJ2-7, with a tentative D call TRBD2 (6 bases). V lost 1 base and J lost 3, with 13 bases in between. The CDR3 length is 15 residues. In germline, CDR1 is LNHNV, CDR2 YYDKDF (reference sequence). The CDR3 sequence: CATSRGRDFVYEQYF. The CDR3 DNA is TGTGCCACCAGCAGAGGCCGGGACTTCGTCTACGAGCAGTACTTC.

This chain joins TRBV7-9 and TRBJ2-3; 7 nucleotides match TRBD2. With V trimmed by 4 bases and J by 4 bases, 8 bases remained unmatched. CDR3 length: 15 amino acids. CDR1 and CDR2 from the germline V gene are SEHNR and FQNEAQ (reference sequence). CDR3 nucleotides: TGTGCCAGCAGCTCAGCTGGCGGGAGTCCAGATACGCAGTATTTT. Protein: CASSSAGGSPDTQYF.

The CDR3 coding sequence is TGTGCCTGGACCAAGACAGGGGGGGGAGAGACCCAGTACTTC. Translation: CAWTKTGGGETQYF. This sequence joins TRBV30 and TRBJ2-5; 9 bases align to TRBD1. V lost 4 bases to trimming and J lost 4 bases; unmatched junction nucleotides: 7. The CDR3 sequence is 14 residues long. The germline CDR1 and CDR2 sequences are GTSNPN and SVGIG (reference sequence). The full variable domain, its missing parts supplied by reference TRBV30 and TRBJ2-5, is SQTIHQWPATLVQPVGSPLSLECTVEGTSNPNLYWYRQAAGRGLQLLFYSVGIGQISSEVPQNLSASRPQDRQFILSSKKLLLSDSGFYLCAWTKTGGGETQYFGPGTRLLVL.

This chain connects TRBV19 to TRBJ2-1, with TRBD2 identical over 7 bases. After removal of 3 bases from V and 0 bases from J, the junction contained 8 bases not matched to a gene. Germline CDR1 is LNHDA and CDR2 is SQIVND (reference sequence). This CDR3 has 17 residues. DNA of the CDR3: TGTGCCAGTAGTATTGGGGGGGGATTAAGCTCCTACAATGAGCAGTTCTTC. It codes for CASSIGGGLSSYNEQFF.

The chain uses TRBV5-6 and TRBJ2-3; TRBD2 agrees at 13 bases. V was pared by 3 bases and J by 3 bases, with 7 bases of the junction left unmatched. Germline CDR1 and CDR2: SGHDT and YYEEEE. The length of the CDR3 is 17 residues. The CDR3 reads CASSSRTSGSLTDTQYF. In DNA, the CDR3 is TGTGCCAGCAGCTCACGGACTAGCGGGAGTTTAACAGATACGCAGTATTTT. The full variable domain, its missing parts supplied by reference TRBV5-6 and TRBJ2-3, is DAGVTQSPTHLIKTRGQQVTLRCSPKSGHDTVSWYQQALGQGPQFIFQYYEEEERQRGNFPDRFSGHQFPNYSSELNVNALLLGDSALYLCASSSRTSGSLTDTQYFGPGTRLTVL.

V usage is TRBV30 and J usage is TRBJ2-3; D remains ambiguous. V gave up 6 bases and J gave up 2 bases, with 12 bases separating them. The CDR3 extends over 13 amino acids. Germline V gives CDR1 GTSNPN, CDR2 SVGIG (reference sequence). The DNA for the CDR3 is TGTGCCTGCTCCCCCGTATCCACAGATACGCAGTATTTT. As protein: CACSPVSTDTQYF.

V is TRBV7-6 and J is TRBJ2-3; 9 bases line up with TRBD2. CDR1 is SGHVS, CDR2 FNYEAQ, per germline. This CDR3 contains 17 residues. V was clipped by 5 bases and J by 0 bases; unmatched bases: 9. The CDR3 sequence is CASSIRLADSSTDTQYF. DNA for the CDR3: TGTGCCAGCAGCATACGACTAGCGGATTCTAGCACAGATACGCAGTATTTT.

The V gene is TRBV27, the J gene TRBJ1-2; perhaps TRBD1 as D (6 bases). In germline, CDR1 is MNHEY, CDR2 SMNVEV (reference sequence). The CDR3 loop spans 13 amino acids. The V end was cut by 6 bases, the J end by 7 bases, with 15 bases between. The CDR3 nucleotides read TGTGCCAGCAGGCGAGGGGGTGACGGTGGCTACACCTTC. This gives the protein CASRRGGDGGYTF.